The clone carrying this TCR beta chain was found once. Its antigen is not known. Molecular barcoding with unique molecular identifiers was used for the TCRbeta library. A single record per CDR3 protein comes from TCRdb applying MiXCR to the PCR reads. Among 300,000 to 350,000 distinct CDR3 sequences, roughly 21% were seen once, and the ten largest hold roughly 9.8%. The record originates from a study of T-cell reconstitution after alpha-beta-depleted transplantation in children. Notes on the study in general: One year post-transplant, T-cell counts and diversity were largely derived from T cells produced anew.

The CDR3 length is 14 residues. Trimming took off 0 bases at V and 6 bases at J, with 12 bases between the two ends. Germline loops: CDR1 MNHEY, CDR2 SVGAGI. The J gene is TRBJ2-7, the V gene TRBV6-5; D perhaps matches TRBD1 (6 bases). This clonotype was sampled from a male patient younger than 18 who had a stem cell transplant for acute lymphoblastic leukemia, so the T cells may come from the graft donor. Source: PBMCs, mostly from graft donor cells, taken 180 days after TCRalphabeta/CD19-depleted stem cell transplant. CDR3 sequence reads: CASSYSLTGFEQYF. CDR3 sequence (DNA): TGTGCCAGCAGTTACTCCCTGACAGGTTTCGAGCAGTACTTC.